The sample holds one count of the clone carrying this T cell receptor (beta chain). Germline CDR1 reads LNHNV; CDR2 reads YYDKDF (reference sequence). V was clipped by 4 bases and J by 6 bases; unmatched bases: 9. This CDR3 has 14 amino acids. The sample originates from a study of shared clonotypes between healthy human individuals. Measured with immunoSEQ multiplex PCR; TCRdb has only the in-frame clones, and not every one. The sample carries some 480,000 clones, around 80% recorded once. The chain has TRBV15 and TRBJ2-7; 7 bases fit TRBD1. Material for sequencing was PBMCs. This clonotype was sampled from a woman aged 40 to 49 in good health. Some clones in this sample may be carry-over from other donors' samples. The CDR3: CATSTGQATSEQYF. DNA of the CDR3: TGTGCCACCAGCACTGGACAGGCGACGTCCGAGCAGTACTTC.